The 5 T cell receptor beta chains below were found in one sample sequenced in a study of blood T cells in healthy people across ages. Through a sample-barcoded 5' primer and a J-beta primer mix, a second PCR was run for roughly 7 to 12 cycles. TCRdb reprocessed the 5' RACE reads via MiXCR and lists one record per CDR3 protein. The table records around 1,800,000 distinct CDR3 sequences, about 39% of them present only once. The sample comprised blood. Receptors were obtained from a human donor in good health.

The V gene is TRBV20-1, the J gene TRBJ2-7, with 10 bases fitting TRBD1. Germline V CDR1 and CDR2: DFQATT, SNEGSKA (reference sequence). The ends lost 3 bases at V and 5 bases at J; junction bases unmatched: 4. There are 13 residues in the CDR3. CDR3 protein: CSAREGQGNEQYF. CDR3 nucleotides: TGCAGTGCTAGGGAGGGACAGGGGAACGAGCAGTACTTC.

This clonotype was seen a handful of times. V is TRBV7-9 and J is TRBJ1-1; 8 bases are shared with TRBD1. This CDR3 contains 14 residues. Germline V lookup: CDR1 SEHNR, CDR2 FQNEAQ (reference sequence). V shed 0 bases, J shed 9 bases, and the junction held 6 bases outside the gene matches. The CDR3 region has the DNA TGTGCCAGCAGCTTAGCGCTGAGCAGGGGGCAAGCTTTCTTT. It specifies CASSLALSRGQAFF.

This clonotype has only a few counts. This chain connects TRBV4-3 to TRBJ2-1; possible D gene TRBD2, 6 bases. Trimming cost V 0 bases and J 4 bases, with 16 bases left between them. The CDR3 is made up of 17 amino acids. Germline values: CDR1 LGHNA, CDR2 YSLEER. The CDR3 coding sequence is TGCGCCAGCAGCCAAGATTGGGTCTTGGGGGGTTACAATGAGCAGTTCTTC. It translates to CASSQDWVLGGYNEQFF.

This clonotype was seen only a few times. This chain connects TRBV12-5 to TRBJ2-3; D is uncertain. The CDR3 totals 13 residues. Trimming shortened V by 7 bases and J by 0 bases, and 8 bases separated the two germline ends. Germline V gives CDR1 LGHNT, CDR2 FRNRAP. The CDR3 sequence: CASALDSTDTQYF. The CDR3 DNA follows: TGTGCTAGTGCCCTGGACAGCACAGATACGCAGTATTTT. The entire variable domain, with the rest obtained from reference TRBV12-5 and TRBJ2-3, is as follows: DARVTQTPRHKVTEMGQEVTMRCQPILGHNTVFWYRQTMMQGLELLAYFRNRAPLDDSGMPKDRFSAEMPDATLATLKIQPSEPRDSAVYFCASALDSTDTQYFGPGTRLTVL.

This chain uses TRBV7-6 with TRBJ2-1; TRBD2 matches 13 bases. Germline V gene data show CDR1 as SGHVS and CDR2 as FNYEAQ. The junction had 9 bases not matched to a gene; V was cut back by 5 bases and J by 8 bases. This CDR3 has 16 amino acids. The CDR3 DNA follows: TGTGCCAGCAGCGAACTAGCGGGGGGGCGGGTCGATGAGCAGTTCTTC. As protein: CASSELAGGRVDEQFF.